These 6 T cell receptor beta chains originate from one sample sequenced in a study of blood T cell repertoires in COVID-19. Repertoires were generated with immunoSEQ multiplex PCR, while TCRdb's copy carries only in-frame clones and drops some. The table shows 35,000 to 50,000 clones, with approximately 90% occurring only once. Sequencing was performed on peripheral blood. The origin of the receptors is a woman in her twenties or thirties in a cohort sampled during active COVID-19.

This clone was seen only once. This chain joins TRBV19 and TRBJ2-1; 10 bases fit TRBD2. Germline CDR1 reads LNHDA; CDR2 reads SQIVND (reference sequence). Trimming removed 1 base from V and 6 bases from J; junction bases left unmatched: 6. The CDR3 has 16 residues. The CDR3 region is CASSIGGLAGVNEQFF. Here the CDR3 DNA reads TGTGCCAGTAGTATAGGAGGGCTAGCGGGAGTCAATGAGCAGTTCTTC.

This clone was seen only once. This sequence joins TRBV19 and TRBJ1-2; possible D gene TRBD1, 5 bases. Trimming left V 4 bases short and J 8 bases short, with 14 bases between. This CDR3 spans 13 amino acids. CDR1 LNHDA and CDR2 SQIVND come from the germline V gene (reference sequence). CDR3 DNA sequence: TGTGCCAGTAGTAACCGCAGGGTAAGCGGCTACACCTTC. This translates into CASSNRRVSGYTF.

This chain links TRBV18 with TRBJ1-1, with D possibly TRBD1 on 6 matching bases. The germline CDR1 and CDR2 sequences are KGHSH and LQKENI. The CDR3 is made up of 15 amino acids. The V end was cut by 7 bases, the J end by 1 base, with 16 bases between. CDR3 DNA sequence: TGTGCCAGCTGGGCCTCGACAGGACCGAACACTGAAGCTTTCTTT. Translating gives CASWASTGPNTEAFF.

The CDR3 DNA is TGTGCCAGCCCTAGCGGCAACAATGAGCAGTTCTTC. The encoded protein is CASPSGNNEQFF. This sequence joins TRBV13 and TRBJ2-1; 7 bases fit TRBD2. The trim removed 8 bases at V and 5 bases at J, leaving 3 bases unmatched. Germline V gives CDR1 PRHDT, CDR2 FYEKMQ (reference sequence). The CDR3 is 12 residues long.

The J gene is TRBJ1-1, the V gene TRBV5-6; TRBD1 matches at 7 bases. The germline CDR1 and CDR2 sequences are SGHDT and YYEEEE. With 6 bases clipped from V and 4 bases from J, the junction kept 12 bases outside the gene matches. CDR3 size: 15 residues. As DNA, the CDR3 is TGTGCCAGCACCACCCCCAGGGGGAGAGGCACTGAAGCTTTCTTT. Translation: CASTTPRGRGTEAFF. The whole variable domain, filled in from reference TRBV5-6 and TRBJ1-1, reads DAGVTQSPTHLIKTRGQQVTLRCSPKSGHDTVSWYQQALGQGPQFIFQYYEEEERQRGNFPDRFSGHQFPNYSSELNVNALLLGDSALYLCASTTPRGRGTEAFFGQGTRLTVV.

The V call is TRBV6-5, the J call TRBJ2-1, with TRBD2 matching over 10 bases. With V trimmed by 5 bases and J by 10 bases, 8 bases remained unmatched. Germline-derived CDR1 and CDR2 are MNHEY and SVGAGI. The CDR3 has 14 amino acids. CDR3 amino acids: CASSTSGRGGEQFF. The CDR3 DNA reads as TGTGCCAGCAGTACCAGCGGGAGGGGCGGCGAGCAGTTCTTC.